Following are 13 T cell receptor beta chains from one sample sequenced in a study of blood T cells in healthy people across ages. Through a sample-barcoded 5' primer and a J-beta primer mix, a second PCR was run for roughly 6 to 11 cycles. TCRdb processed the 5' RACE reads anew with MiXCR; each CDR3 protein has one entry. The sample lists 2 million or so distinct CDR3 sequences; roughly 52% were seen once. The sequencing sample was made of blood. The source of these receptors is a woman aged 35 to 49 in good health.

This clonotype showed up just a few times. The V and J genes are TRBV7-2 and TRBJ2-3, with 12 bases that match TRBD2. Germline-derived CDR1 and CDR2 are SGHTA and FQGNSA. V lost 0 bases, J lost 0 bases, and 1 base stayed unmatched. This CDR3 region has 17 residues. In DNA, the CDR3 is TGTGCCAGCAGCTTAGCTCTAGCGGGAGGGAGCACAGATACGCAGTATTTT. Amino acids: CASSLALAGGSTDTQYF.

The chain links TRBV29-1 to TRBJ2-3; no definite D call. Germline-derived CDR1 and CDR2 are SQVTM and ANQGSEA. V was pared by 1 base and J by 2 bases, with 7 bases between. This CDR3 contains 13 residues. DNA for the CDR3: TGCAGCGTTGAAGGGCTAATCACAGATACGCAGTATTTT. This translates into CSVEGLITDTQYF.

A single count supports this clonotype. The junction does not match germline at one end; this may be a read error. J is TRBJ2-1 and V is TRBV11-1; 8 bases are a match to TRBD2. Germline assignment: CDR1 SGHAT and CDR2 FQDESV (reference sequence). The CDR3 loop spans 14 amino acids. CDR3 DNA sequence: TGTGCCAGCAGCGTAGCGGGGAGCAAAAATGAGCAGTTCTTC. Protein sequence: CASSVAGSKNEQFF.

The rearrangement uses TRBV9 and TRBJ2-3; the D gene is possibly TRBD2 (6 bases). Trimming took 1 base from V and 4 from J, leaving 7 bases between them. The V gene's germline CDR1 is SGDLS and CDR2 YYNGEE. This CDR3 has 13 residues. The CDR3 sequence: CASSVTSPDTQYF. CDR3 bases: TGTGCCAGCAGCGTAACTAGCCCAGATACGCAGTATTTT.

CDR3 bases: TGTGCCACCAGTGATACAGGACAGGGTCCCACAGATACGCAGTATTTT. Translated, it gives CATSDTGQGPTDTQYF. The chain joins TRBV24-1 to TRBJ2-3; 8 nucleotides match TRBD1. There are 16 residues in the CDR3. Trimming took 3 bases from V and 2 from J; bases not matched to a gene: 6. Germline V lookup: CDR1 KGHDR, CDR2 SFDVKD.

The J gene is TRBJ1-1, the V gene TRBV28; tentatively, D is TRBD1 (5 bases). Trimming took 4 bases from V and 6 from J, leaving 18 bases between them. CDR1 is MDHEN and CDR2 is SYDVKM in the germline V gene. The CDR3 covers 15 residues. CDR3 sequence (DNA): TGTGCCAGCAGTTCGCAGGGTCGAGTAGTAGCTGAAGCTTTCTTT. Translated: CASSSQGRVVAEAFF.

This clonotype appeared a few times. The chain is built from TRBV12-3 or TRBV12-4 and TRBJ1-5; D remains ambiguous. Trimming pared 3 bases from V and 6 bases from J, leaving 6 bases between. The CDR3 extends over 12 amino acids. CDR3 DNA: TGTGCCAGCAGTTTTGGGTCTCAGCCCCAGCATTTT. It codes for CASSFGSQPQHF.

This clonotype came up many times. V gene TRBV29-1 combines with J gene TRBJ2-1, with 7 bases identical to TRBD2. This CDR3 contains 13 residues. Germline assignment: CDR1 SQVTM and CDR2 ANQGSEA. The V and J ends lost 1 base and 6 bases, in that order; junction bases with no gene match: 3. The CDR3 DNA sequence: TGCAGCGTTGAAGGGGGGGGAGTCAATGAGCAGTTCTTC. Translated, it gives CSVEGGGVNEQFF.

J is TRBJ2-1 and V is TRBV11-3; TRBD2 matches at 14 bases. The CDR3 loop spans 16 amino acids. Germline V CDR1 and CDR2: SGHNT, YENEEA. The V and J ends lost 4 bases and 7 bases, in that order; junction bases with no gene match: 6. The CDR3 loop is CASSWTSGGPSNEQFF. CDR3 DNA sequence: TGTGCCAGCAGCTGGACTAGCGGGGGGCCTTCAAATGAGCAGTTCTTC.

This clonotype was seen more than once but under ten times. The chain links TRBV28 to TRBJ2-5; a possible D gene is TRBD1 (6 bases). CDR1 is MDHEN and CDR2 is SYDVKM in the germline V gene. Trimming shortened V by 1 base and J by 4 bases, and 13 bases separated the two germline ends. This CDR3 spans 15 amino acids. CDR3 loop: CASSLYVRGGETQYF. The CDR3 DNA reads TGTGCCAGCAGTTTATATGTTAGAGGGGGAGAGACCCAGTACTTC.

This clonotype was counted only a few times. This chain joins TRBV3-1 and TRBJ2-1, with 15 bases lining up with TRBD2. Germline assignment: CDR1 LGHDT and CDR2 YNNKEL (reference sequence). The CDR3 totals 16 residues. Trimming cost V 5 bases and J 7 bases; bases outside gene matches: 6. CDR3 loop: CASSTWTSGGANEQFF. The CDR3 region has the DNA TGTGCCAGCAGCACATGGACTAGCGGGGGGGCTAATGAGCAGTTCTTC.

Regarding this clonotype: The junction departs from the called germline gene at one end, perhaps through a read error. The gene calls are TRBV10-3 and TRBJ1-1; TRBD1 might be the D (5 bases). CDR3 length: 13 residues. The germline V gene encodes CDR1 ENHRY and CDR2 SYGVKD. CDR3: CAISDQGRTEAFF. In DNA, the CDR3 is TGCGCCATCAGTGACCAGGGACGCACTGAAGCTTTCTTT.

The chain couples TRBV7-3 to TRBJ2-1; 10 positions match TRBD2. The germline V gene encodes CDR1 SGHTA and CDR2 FQGTGA. CDR3 length: 14 amino acids. Trimming took 2 bases from V and 9 from J; bases not matched to a gene: 4. DNA of the CDR3: TGTGCCAGCAGCTTAGTTCTAGCGGGGGTTGAGCAGTTCTTC. Protein sequence: CASSLVLAGVEQFF.